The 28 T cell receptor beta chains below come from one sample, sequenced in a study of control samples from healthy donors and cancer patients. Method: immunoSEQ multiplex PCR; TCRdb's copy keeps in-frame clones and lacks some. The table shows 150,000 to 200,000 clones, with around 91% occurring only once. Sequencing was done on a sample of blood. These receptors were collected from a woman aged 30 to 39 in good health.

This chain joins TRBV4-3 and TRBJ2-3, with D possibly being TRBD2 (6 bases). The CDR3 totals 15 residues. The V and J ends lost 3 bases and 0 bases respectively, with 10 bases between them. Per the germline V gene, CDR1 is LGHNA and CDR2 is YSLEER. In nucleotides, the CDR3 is TGCGCCAGCAGCCAGGCTAGCGATAGCACAGATACGCAGTATTTT. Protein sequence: CASSQASDSTDTQYF.

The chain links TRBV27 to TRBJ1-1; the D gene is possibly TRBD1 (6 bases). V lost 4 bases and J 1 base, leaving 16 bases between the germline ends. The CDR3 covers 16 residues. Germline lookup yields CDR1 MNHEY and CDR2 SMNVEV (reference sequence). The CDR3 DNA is TGTGCCAGCAGTTCTGGACAGTACCAATCGAACACTGAAGCTTTCTTT. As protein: CASSSGQYQSNTEAFF.

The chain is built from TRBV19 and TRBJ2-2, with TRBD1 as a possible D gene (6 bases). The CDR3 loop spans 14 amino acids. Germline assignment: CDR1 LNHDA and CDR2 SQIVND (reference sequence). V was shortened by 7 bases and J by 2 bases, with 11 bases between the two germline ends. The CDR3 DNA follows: TGTGCCAGTAAGGGACAACTTAACACCGGGGAGCTGTTTTTT. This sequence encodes CASKGQLNTGELFF.

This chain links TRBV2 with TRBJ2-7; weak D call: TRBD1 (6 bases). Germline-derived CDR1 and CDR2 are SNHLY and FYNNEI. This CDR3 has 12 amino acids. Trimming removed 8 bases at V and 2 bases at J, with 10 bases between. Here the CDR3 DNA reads TGTGCCAGCCGTCGGGACACCTACGAGCAGTACTTC. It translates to CASRRDTYEQYF.

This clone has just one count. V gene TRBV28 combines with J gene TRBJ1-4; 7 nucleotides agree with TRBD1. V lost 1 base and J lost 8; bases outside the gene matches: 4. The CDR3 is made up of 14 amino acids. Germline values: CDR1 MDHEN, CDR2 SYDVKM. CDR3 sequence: CASSLSQGKEKLFF. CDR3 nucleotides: TGTGCCAGCAGTTTATCACAGGGGAAAGAAAAACTGTTTTTT.

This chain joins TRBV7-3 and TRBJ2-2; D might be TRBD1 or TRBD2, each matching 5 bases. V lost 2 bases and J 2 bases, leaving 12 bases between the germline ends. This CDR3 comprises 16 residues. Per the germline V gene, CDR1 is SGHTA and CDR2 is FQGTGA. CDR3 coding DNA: TGTGCCAGCAGCTTACAGGGACCCATCAACACCGGGGAGCTGTTTTTT. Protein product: CASSLQGPINTGELFF.

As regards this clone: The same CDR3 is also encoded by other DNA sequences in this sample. CDR3 in DNA: TGTGCCAGCAGCTTACGGGGGACAGGGGACGGCTACACCTTC. Its translation: CASSLRGTGDGYTF. The chain recombines TRBV7-2 with TRBJ1-2; 10 bases are a match to TRBD1. Germline values: CDR1 SGHTA, CDR2 FQGNSA. CDR3 length: 14 residues. Germline trimming cut 2 bases from V and 8 bases from J; bases unmatched to any gene: 5.

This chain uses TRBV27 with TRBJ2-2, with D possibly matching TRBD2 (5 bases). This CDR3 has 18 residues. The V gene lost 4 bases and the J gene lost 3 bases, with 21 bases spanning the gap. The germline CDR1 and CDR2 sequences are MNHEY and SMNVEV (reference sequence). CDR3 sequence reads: CASSYPPRGSGYTGELFF. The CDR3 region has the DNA TGTGCCAGCAGTTACCCCCCGAGAGGGAGTGGATACACCGGGGAGCTGTTTTTT.

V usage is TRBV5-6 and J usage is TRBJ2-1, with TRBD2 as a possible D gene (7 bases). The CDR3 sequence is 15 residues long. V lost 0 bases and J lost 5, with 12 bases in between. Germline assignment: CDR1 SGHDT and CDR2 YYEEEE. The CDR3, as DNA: TGTGCCAGCAGCTTGGAGGGGGGGGCCCACAATGAGCAGTTCTTC. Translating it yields CASSLEGGAHNEQFF.

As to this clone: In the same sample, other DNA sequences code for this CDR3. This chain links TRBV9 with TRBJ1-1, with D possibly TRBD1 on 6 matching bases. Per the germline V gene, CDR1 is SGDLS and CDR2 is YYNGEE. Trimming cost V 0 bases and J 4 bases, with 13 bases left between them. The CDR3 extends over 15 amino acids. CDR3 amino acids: CASSVAGGSGTEAFF. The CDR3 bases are TGTGCCAGCAGCGTAGCTGGGGGCTCGGGCACTGAAGCTTTCTTT.

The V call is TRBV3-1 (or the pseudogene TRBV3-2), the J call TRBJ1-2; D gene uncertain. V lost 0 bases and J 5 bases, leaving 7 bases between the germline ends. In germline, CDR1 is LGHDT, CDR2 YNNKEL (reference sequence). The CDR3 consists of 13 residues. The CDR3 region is CASSQEGGYGYTF. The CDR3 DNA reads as TGTGCCAGCAGCCAAGAGGGTGGATATGGCTACACCTTC.

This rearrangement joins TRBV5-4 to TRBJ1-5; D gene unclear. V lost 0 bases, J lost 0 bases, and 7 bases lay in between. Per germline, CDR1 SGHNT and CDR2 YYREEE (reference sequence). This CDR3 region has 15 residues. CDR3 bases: TGTGCCAGCAGCTTGGGTCCCCCTAGCAATCAGCCCCAGCATTTT. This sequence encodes CASSLGPPSNQPQHF. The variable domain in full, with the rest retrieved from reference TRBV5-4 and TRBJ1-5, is ETGVTQSPTHLIKTRGQQVTLRCSSQSGHNTVSWYQQALGQGPQFIFQYYREEENGRGNFPPRFSGLQFPNYSSELNVNALELDDSALYLCASSLGPPSNQPQHFGDGTRLSIL.

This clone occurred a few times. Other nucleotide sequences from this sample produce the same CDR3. The CDR3 bases are TGTGCCAGCAGTTACTCGACTAGCGGGAGTTACGAGCAGTACTTC. Translated, it gives CASSYSTSGSYEQYF. The chain joins TRBV6-2 or TRBV6-3 to TRBJ2-7; 12 positions agree with TRBD2. The trim removed 0 bases at V and 4 bases at J, leaving 1 base unmatched. The CDR3 spans 15 residues. From germline, CDR1 is MNHEY and CDR2 SVGEGT.

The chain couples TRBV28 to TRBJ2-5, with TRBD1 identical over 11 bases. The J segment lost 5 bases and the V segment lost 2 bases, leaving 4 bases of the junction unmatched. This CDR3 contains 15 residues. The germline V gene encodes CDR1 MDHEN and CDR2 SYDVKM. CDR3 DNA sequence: TGTGCCAGCAGTTTACCCGGGACAGGGGGGGAGACCCAGTACTTC. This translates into CASSLPGTGGETQYF.

The CDR3 reads CASSDGGGGTGELFF. The CDR3 region has the DNA TGTGCCAGCAGTGACGGCGGGGGAGGAACCGGGGAGCTGTTTTTT. V and J are TRBV6-4 and TRBJ2-2, with 7 bases fitting TRBD2. CDR1 is MRHNA and CDR2 is SNTAGT in the germline V gene. Germline trimming cut 2 bases from V and 5 bases from J; bases unmatched to any gene: 5. The CDR3 runs to 15 residues.

CDR3 in DNA: TGTGCCAGCAGCCGGACTAGCGGGAGATCCGGGGAGCTGTTTTTT. Translation: CASSRTSGRSGELFF. V and J are TRBV7-3 and TRBJ2-2; 13 bases agree with TRBD2. The V and J ends lost 5 bases and 6 bases, in that order; junction bases with no gene match: 3. Germline loops: CDR1 SGHTA, CDR2 FQGTGA. This CDR3 contains 15 residues.

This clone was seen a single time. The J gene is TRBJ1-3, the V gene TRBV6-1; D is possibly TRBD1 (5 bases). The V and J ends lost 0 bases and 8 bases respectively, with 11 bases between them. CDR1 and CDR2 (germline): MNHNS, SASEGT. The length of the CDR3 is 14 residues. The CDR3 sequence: CASSEAAGRDTIYF. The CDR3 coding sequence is TGTGCCAGCAGTGAAGCGGCAGGGAGGGACACCATATATTTT.

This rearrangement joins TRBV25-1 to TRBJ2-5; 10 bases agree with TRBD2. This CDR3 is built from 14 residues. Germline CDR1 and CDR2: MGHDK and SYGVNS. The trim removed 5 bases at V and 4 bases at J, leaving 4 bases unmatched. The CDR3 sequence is CASSPAGGPETQYF. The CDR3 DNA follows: TGTGCCAGCAGTCCAGCGGGAGGGCCAGAGACCCAGTACTTC.

The CDR3 nucleotides are TGTGCCGGAGGGACAGGGAGAAATCAGCCCCAGCATTTT. It translates to CAGGTGRNQPQHF. The chain uses TRBV6-5 and TRBJ1-5; TRBD1 matches 9 bases. Germline CDR1 and CDR2: MNHEY and SVGAGI. Unmatched junction bases numbered 6, after V lost 11 bases and J lost 4 bases. There are 13 residues in the CDR3.

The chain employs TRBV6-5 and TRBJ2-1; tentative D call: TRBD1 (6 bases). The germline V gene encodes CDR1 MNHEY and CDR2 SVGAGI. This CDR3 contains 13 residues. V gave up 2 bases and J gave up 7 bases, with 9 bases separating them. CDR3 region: CASSYPGQNEQFF. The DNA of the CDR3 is TGTGCCAGCAGTTACCCGGGACAAAATGAGCAGTTCTTC.

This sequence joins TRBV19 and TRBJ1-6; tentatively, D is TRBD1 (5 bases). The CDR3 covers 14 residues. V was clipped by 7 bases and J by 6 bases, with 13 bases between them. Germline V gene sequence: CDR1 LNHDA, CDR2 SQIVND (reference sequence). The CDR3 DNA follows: TGTGCCAGTACGACCTGGGACCGTAATTCACCCCTCCACTTT. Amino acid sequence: CASTTWDRNSPLHF.

CDR3 sequence reads: CASSLGDYTEQYF. For the CDR3, the DNA is TGTGCCAGCAGCTTAGGGGACTATACCGAGCAGTACTTC. The genes are TRBV7-2 and TRBJ2-7, with TRBD2 matching 7 bases. Germline V lookup: CDR1 SGHTA, CDR2 FQGNSA. V shed 1 base, J shed 6 bases, and the junction held 3 bases outside the gene matches. CDR3 length: 13 residues.

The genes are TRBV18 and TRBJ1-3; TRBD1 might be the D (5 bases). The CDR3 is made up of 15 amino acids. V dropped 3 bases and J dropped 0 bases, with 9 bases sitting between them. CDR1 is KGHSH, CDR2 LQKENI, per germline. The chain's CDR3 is CASSPRGHSGNTIYF. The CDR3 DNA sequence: TGTGCCAGCTCACCGCGGGGCCACTCTGGAAACACCATATATTTT.

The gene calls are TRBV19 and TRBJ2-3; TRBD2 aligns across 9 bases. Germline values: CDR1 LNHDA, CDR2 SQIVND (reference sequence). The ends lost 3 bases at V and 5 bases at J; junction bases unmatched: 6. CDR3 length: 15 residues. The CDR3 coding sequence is TGTGCCAGTAGTATTATGGCGGGGGGGCAAGATACGCAGTATTTT. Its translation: CASSIMAGGQDTQYF.

The CDR3 sequence: CATSRDGRGGNTDTQYF. CDR3 nucleotide sequence: TGTGCCACCAGCAGAGATGGGAGGGGGGGGAACACAGATACGCAGTATTTT. The chain has TRBV15 and TRBJ2-3; D possibly corresponds to TRBD2 (7 bases). Germline V gene data show CDR1 as LNHNV and CDR2 as YYDKDF (reference sequence). The length of the CDR3 is 17 residues. Trimming cost V 0 bases and J 2 bases, with 15 bases left between them.

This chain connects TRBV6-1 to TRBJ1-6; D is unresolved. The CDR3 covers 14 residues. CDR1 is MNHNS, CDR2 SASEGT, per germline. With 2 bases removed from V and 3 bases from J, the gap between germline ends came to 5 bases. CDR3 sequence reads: CASSELLYNSPLHF. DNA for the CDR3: TGTGCCAGCAGTGAACTCCTCTATAATTCACCCCTCCACTTT.

The CDR3 nucleotides read TGTGCCAGCAGCCATGCCGGGACTAGCGGGAGTTACGAGCAGTACTTC. Protein product: CASSHAGTSGSYEQYF. This chain uses TRBV4-2 with TRBJ2-7; TRBD2 agrees at 14 bases. Germline CDR1 and CDR2: LGHNA and YNFKEQ. The CDR3 is 16 amino acids. J lost 4 bases, V lost 3 bases, and 5 bases had no gene match.

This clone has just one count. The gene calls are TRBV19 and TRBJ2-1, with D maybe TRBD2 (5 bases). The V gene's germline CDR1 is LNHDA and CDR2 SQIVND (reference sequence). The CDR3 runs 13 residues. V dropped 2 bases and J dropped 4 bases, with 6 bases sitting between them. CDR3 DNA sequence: TGTGCCAGTAGTATACGGGATTACAATGAGCAGTTCTTC. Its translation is CASSIRDYNEQFF.